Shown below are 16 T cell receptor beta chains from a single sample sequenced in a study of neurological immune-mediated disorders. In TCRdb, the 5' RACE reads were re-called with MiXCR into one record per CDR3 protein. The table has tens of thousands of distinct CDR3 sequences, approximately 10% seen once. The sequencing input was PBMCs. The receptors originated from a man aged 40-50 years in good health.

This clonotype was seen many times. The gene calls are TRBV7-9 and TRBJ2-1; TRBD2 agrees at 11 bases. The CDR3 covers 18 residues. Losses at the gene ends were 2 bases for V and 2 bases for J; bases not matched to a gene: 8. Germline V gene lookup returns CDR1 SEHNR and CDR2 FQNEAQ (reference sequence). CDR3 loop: CASSLPRTSGSPYNEQFF. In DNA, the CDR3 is TGTGCCAGCAGCTTACCCCGGACTAGCGGGTCTCCCTACAATGAGCAGTTCTTC. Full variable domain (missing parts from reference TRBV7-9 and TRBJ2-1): DTGVSQNPRHKITKRGQNVTFRCDPISEHNRLYWYRQTLGQGPEFLTYFQNEAQLEKSRLLSDRFSAERPKGSFSTLEIQRTEQGDSAMYLCASSLPRTSGSPYNEQFFGPGTRLTVL.

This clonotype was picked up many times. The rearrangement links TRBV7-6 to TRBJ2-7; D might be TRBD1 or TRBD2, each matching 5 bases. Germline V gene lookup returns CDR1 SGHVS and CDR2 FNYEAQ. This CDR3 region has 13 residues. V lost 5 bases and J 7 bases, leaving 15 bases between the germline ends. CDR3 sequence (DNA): TGTGCCAGCAGCCTGGGACGTTTATTTGAGCAGTACTTC. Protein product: CASSLGRLFEQYF.

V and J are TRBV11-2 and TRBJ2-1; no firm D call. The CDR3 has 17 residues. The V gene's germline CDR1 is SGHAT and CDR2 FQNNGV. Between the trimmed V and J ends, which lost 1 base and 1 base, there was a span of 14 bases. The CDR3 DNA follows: TGTGCCAGCAGCTTAGGTCAATGGGGATCTTCCTACAATGAGCAGTTCTTC. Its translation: CASSLGQWGSSYNEQFF.

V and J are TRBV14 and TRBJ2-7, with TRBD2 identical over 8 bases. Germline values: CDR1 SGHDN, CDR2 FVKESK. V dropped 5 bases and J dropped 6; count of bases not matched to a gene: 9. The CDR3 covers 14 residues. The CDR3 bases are TGTGCCAGCAGCATATTAGCGGGATCGGGCGAGCAGTACTTC. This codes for CASSILAGSGEQYF. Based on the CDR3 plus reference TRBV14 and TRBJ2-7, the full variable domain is EAGVTQFPSHSVIEKGQTVTLRCDPISGHDNLYWYRRVMGKEIKFLLHFVKESKQDESGMPNNRFLAERTGGTYSTLKVQPAELEDSGVYFCASSILAGSGEQYFGPGTRLTVT.

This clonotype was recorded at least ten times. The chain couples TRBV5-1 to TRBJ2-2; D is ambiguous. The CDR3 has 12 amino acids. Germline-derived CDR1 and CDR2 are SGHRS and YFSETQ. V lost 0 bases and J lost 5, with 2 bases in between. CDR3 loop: CASSLETGELFF. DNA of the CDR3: TGCGCCAGCAGCTTGGAGACCGGGGAGCTGTTTTTT.

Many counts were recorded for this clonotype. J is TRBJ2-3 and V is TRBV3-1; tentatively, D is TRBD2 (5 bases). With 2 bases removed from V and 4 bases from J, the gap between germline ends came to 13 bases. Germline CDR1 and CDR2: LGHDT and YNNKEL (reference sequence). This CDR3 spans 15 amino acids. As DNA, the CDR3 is TGTGCCAGCAGCCAATACCGGGGAAGGGCAGATACGCAGTATTTT. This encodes CASSQYRGRADTQYF.

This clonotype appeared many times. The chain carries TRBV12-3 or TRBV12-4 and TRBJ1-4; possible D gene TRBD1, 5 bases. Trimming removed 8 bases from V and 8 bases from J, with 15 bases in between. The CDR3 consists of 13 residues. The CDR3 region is CASRGKAREKLFF. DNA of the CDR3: TGTGCCAGCCGGGGGAAGGCAAGAGAAAAACTGTTTTTT.

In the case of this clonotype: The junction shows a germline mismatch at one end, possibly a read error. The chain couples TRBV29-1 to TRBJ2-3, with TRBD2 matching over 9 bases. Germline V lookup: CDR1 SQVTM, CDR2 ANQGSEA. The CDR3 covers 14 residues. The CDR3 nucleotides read TGCAGCGTGATGGTAGCGGGAGTAGCAGATACGAAGTATTTT. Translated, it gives CSVMVAGVADTKYF.

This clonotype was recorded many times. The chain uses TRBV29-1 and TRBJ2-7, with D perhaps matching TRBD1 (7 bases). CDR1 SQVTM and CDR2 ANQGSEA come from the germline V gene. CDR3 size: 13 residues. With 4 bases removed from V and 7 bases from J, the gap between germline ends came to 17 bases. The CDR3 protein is CSVVPQGEEEQYF. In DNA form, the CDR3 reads TGCAGCGTTGTTCCCCAGGGGGAGGAGGAGCAGTACTTC.

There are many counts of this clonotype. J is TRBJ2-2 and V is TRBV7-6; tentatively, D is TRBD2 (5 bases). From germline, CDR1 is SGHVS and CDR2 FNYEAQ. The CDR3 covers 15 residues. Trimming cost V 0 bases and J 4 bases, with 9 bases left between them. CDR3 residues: CASSLARATTGELFF. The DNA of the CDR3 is TGTGCCAGCAGCTTAGCGAGGGCAACCACCGGGGAGCTGTTTTTT.

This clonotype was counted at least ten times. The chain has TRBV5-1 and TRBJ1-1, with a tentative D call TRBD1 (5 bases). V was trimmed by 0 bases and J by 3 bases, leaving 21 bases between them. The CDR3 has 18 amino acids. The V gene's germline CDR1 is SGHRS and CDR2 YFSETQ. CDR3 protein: CASSLDPGTVPSYTEAFF. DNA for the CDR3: TGCGCCAGCAGCTTGGATCCTGGGACGGTGCCCAGCTACACTGAAGCTTTCTTT.

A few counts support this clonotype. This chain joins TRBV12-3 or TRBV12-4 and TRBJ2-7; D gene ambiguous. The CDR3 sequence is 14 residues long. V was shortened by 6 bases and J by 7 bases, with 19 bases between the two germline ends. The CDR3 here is CASRKAGPFVEQYF. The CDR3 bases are TGTGCCAGCAGGAAAGCCGGGCCTTTTGTGGAGCAGTACTTC.

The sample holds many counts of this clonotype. The CDR3 DNA sequence: TGTGCCAGCAGTGAAGGAAGCAGCATGATTCGGGAAAAACTGTTTTTT. Protein product: CASSEGSSMIREKLFF. The V gene is TRBV2, the J gene TRBJ1-4; D is unclear. Looked up from germline, CDR1 is SNHLY and CDR2 is FYNNEI. V lost 1 base to trimming and J lost 8 bases, with 17 bases between them. The CDR3 loop spans 16 amino acids.

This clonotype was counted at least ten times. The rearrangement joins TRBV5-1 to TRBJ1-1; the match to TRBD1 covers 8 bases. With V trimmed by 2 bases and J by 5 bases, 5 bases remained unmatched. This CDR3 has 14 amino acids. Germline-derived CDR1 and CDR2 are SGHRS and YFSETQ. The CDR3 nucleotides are TGCGCCAGCAGCTTCACAGGGGGTACGACTGAAGCTTTCTTT. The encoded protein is CASSFTGGTTEAFF.

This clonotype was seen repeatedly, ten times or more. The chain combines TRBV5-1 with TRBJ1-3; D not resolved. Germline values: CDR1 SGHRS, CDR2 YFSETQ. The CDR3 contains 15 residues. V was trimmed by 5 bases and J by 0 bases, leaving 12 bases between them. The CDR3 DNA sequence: TGCGCCAGCAGGTGGACGGTGGACTCTGGAAACACCATATATTTT. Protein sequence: CASRWTVDSGNTIYF.

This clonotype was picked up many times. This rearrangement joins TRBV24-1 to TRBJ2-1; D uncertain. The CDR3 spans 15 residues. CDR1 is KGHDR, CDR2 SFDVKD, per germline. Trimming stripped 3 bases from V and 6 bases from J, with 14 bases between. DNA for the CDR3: TGTGCCACCAGTGATCCCATCCTTACCCGCAATGAGCAGTTCTTC. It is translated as CATSDPILTRNEQFF.